This T cell receptor (beta chain) was retrieved from a study of identical twins. V lost 1 base to trimming and J lost 3 bases, with 10 bases between them. Germline assignment: CDR1 DFQATT and CDR2 SNEGSKA (reference sequence). CDR3 length: 14 residues. TCRdb processed the 5' RACE reads anew with MiXCR; each CDR3 protein has one entry. The data show fewer than 650,000 distinct CDR3 sequences, with just over 7% seen just once and around 1.6% held by the top ten. A further study also used this sample, focusing on yellow fever vaccine responses in identical twins.

V and J are TRBV20-1 and TRBJ2-1; tentatively, D is TRBD2 (5 bases). The sequenced sample consisted of PBMCs. The source of this sequence is a woman younger than 30 in good health. The CDR3 sequence: CSARGVGDYNEQFF. The CDR3 region has the DNA TGCAGTGCTAGAGGGGTCGGGGACTACAATGAGCAGTTCTTC.